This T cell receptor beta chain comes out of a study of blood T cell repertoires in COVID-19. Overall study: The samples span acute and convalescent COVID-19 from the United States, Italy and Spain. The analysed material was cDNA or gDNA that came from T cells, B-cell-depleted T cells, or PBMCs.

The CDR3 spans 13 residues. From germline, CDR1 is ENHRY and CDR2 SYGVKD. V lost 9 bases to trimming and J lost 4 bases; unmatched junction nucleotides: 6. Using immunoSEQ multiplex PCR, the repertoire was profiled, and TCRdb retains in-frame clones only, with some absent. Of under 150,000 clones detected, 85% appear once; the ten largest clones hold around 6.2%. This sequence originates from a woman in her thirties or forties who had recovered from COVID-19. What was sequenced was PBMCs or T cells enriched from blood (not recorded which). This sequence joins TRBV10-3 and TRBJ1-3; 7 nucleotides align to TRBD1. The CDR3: CAIREGQGNTIYF. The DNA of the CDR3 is TGTGCCATACGCGAGGGACAGGGAAACACCATATATTTT.